The clone carrying this T cell receptor (beta chain) was counted a few times. Unique molecular identifiers were attached to individual cDNA molecules. TCRdb re-analysed the 5' RACE reads in MiXCR, keeping a single row per CDR3 protein. The repertoire consists of more than 25,000 distinct CDR3 sequences, with 4.6% occurring once and the leading ten covering 5.5% to 6%. These data originate in a study of early T cells in non-severe SARS-CoV-2 infection. The CDR3 runs 15 residues. Looked up from germline, CDR1 is SGHNT and CDR2 is YENEEA. V was clipped by 4 bases and J by 3 bases; unmatched bases: 5. The genes are TRBV11-3 and TRBJ2-2; 7 bases match TRBD2. This sequence was found in an adult who was a healthcare worker with PCR-confirmed SARS-CoV-2 infection or an uninfected control (not recorded which). Sequenced here: whole blood, sampled at baseline. In DNA, the CDR3 is TGTGCCAGCAGCTGGGCTAGCGGTTACACCGGGGAGCTGTTTTTT. Its protein is CASSWASGYTGELFF.